This TCR beta chain was sequenced for a study of blood T cell repertoires in COVID-19. The overall study: Samples came from the United States, Italy and Spain, spanning acute and convalescent COVID-19.

Study members were between roughly 18 and 90 years old and lived in 24 US regions. The study counted Cohort 3 donors as recovered given two negative PCRs, clearance, or symptom resolution. V dropped 0 bases and J dropped 3 bases, with 11 bases sitting between them. In germline, CDR1 is ENHRY, CDR2 SYGVKD. This CDR3 has 15 residues. As originally analysed: Reference gene primer amplification yielded estimated nucleated cell counts. Using immunoSEQ multiplex PCR, the repertoire was profiled, and TCRdb retains in-frame clones only, with some absent. V and J calls and clone size are given by that table; D and trimming were obtained from the DNA. The repertoire includes more than 200,000 clones, just over 90% of them detected once, and approximately 2% sits in the top ten.

This receptor was identified in a young woman who had recovered from COVID-19. This chain connects TRBV10-3 to TRBJ1-2; D is unclear. Source material: PBMCs or T cells enriched from blood (not recorded which). The CDR3 loop reads CAISESIEVDYGYTF. The CDR3 nucleotides are TGTGCCATCAGTGAGTCGATTGAGGTTGACTATGGCTACACCTTC.